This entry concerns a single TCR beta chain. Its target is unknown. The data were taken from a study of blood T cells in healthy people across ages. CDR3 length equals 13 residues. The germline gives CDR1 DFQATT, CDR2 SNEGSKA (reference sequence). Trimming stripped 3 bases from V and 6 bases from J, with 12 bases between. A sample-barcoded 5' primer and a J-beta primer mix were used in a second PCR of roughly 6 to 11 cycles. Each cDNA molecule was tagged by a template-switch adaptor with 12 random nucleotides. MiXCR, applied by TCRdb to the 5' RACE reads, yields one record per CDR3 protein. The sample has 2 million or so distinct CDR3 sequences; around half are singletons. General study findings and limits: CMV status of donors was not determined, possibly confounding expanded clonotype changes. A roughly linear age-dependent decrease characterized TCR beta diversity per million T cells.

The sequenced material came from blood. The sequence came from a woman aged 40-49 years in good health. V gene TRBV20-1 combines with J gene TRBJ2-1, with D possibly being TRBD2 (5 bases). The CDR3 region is CSASGETGNEQFF. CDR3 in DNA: TGCAGTGCTAGCGGGGAGACTGGCAATGAGCAGTTCTTC.